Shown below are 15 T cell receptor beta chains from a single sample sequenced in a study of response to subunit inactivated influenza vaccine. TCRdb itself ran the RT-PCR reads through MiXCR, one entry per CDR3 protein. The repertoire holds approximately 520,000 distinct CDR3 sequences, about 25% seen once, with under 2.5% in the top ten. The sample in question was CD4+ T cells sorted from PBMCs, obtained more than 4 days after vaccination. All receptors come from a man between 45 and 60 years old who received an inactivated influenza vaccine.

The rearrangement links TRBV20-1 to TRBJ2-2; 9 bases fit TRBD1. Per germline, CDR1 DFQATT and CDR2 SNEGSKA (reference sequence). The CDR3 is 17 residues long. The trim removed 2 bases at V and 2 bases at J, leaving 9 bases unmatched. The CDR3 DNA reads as TGCAGTGCTAGACGGACAGGGGCTATCCGAAACACCGGGGAGCTGTTTTTT. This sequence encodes CSARRTGAIRNTGELFF.

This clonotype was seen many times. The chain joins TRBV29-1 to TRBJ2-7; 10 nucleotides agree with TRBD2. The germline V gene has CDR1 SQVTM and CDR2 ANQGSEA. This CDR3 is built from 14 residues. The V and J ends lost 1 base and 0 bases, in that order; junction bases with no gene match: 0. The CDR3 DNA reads TGCAGCGTTGAAGCTAGCGGGAGCTCCTACGAGCAGTACTTC. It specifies CSVEASGSSYEQYF.

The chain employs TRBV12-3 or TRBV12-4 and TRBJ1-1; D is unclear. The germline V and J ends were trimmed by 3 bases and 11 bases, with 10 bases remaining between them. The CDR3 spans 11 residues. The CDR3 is CASSLIGQAFF. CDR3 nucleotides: TGTGCCAGCAGTTTGATCGGGCAGGCTTTCTTT.

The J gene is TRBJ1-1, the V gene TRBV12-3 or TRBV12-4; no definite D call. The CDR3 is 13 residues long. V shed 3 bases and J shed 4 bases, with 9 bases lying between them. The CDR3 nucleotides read TGTGCCAGCAGTTTCGGCCAGTCCACTGAAGCTTTCTTT. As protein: CASSFGQSTEAFF.

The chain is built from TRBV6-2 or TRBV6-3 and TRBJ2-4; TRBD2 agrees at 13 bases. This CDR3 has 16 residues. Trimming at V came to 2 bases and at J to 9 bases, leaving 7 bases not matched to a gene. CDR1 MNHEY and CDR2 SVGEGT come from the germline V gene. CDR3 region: CASSYGRLAGGSIQYF. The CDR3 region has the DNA TGTGCCAGCAGTTACGGACGACTAGCGGGAGGATCCATTCAGTACTTC.

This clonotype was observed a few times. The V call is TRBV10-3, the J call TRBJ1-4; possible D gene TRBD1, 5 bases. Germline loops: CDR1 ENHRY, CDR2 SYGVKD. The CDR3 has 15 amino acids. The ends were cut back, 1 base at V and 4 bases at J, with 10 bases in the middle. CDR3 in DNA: TGTGCCATCAGTGAGTGGGGAGGGGATAATGAAAAACTGTTTTTT. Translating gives CAISEWGGDNEKLFF.

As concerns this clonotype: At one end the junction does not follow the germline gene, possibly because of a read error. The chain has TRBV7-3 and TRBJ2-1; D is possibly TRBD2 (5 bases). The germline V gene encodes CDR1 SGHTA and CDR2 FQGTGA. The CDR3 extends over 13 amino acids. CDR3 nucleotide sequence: TGTGCCAGCTCCTCCTCCTCCCGGGGATCCCCTGTCTTC. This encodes CASSSSSRGSPVF.

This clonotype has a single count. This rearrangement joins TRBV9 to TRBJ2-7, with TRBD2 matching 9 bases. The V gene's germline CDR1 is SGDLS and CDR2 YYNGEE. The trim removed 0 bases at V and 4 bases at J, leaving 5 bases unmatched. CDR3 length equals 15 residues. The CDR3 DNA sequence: TGTGCCAGCAGCGTAGAGCCTAGCGGGAAGTACGAGCAGTACTTC. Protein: CASSVEPSGKYEQYF.

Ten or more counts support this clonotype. DNA of the CDR3: TGTGCCAGCAGTTTGGGACAGGGGAGAAATCAGCCCCAGCATTTT. Its translation is CASSLGQGRNQPQHF. The chain is built from TRBV2 and TRBJ1-5, with 10 nucleotides matching TRBD1. The length of the CDR3 is 15 residues. Germline V CDR1 and CDR2: SNHLY, FYNNEI. V was clipped by 5 bases and J by 4 bases; unmatched bases: 5. The full variable domain, completed using reference TRBV2 and TRBJ1-5, is EPEVTQTPSHQVTQMGQEVILRCVPISNHLYFYWYRQILGQKVEFLVSFYNNEISEKSEIFDDQFSVERPDGSNFTLKIRSTKLEDSAMYFCASSLGQGRNQPQHFGDGTRLSIL.

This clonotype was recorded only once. The CDR3 DNA reads as TGCAGCGGAGCAACTGATACAGGTGGAATTCAGTACTTC. The encoded protein is CSGATDTGGIQYF. This chain uses TRBV29-1 with TRBJ2-4; perhaps TRBD1 as D (5 bases). Germline CDR1 SQVTM, CDR2 ANQGSEA. The V and J ends lost 7 bases and 10 bases respectively, with 20 bases between them. The CDR3 covers 13 residues.

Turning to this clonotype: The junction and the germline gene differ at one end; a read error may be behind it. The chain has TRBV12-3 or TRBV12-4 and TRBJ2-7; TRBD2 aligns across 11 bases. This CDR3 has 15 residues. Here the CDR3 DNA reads TGTGCCAGCACTTTAGTACTAGCGGGAGTCCACGAGCAGTACTTC. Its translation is CASTLVLAGVHEQYF.

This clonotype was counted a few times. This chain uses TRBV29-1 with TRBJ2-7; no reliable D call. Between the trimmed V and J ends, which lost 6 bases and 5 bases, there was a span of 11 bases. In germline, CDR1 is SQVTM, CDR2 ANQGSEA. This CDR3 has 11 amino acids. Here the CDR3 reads CSVGDLDEQYF. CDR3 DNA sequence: TGCAGCGTCGGAGACCTCGACGAGCAGTACTTC.

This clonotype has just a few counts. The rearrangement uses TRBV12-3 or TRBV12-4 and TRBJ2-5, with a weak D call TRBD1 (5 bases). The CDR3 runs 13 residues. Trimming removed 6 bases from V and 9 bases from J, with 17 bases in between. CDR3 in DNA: TGTGCCAGCAGGGAGACAGTGGGTCTGGCCCAGTACTTC. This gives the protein CASRETVGLAQYF.

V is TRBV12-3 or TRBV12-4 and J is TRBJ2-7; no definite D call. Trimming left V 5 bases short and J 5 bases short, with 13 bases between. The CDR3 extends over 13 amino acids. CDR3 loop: CASSPLRGHEQYF. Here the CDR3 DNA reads TGTGCCAGCAGTCCTTTAAGAGGCCACGAGCAGTACTTC.

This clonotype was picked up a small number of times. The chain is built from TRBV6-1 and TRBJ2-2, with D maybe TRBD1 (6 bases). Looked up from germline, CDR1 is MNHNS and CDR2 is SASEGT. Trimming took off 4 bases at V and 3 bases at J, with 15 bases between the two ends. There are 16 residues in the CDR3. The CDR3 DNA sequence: TGTGCCAGCAGTGTGCGACAGGCGCGGTACACCGGGGAGCTGTTTTTT. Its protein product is CASSVRQARYTGELFF.